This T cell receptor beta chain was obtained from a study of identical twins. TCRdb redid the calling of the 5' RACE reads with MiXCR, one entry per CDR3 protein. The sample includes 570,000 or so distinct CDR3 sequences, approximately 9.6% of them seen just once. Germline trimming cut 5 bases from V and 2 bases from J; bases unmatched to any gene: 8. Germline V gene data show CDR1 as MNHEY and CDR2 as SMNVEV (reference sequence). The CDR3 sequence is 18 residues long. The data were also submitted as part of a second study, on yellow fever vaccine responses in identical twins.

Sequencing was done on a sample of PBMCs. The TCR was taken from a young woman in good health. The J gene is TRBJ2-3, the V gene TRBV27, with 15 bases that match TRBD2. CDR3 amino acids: CASSHGLAGGRVTDTQYF. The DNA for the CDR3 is TGTGCCAGCAGTCATGGACTAGCGGGGGGGCGGGTCACAGATACGCAGTATTTT.